These 14 T cell receptor beta chains were sequenced from one sample in a study of OX40 agonist ivuxolimab in advanced cancers. The protocol was immunoSEQ multiplex PCR, while the TCRdb copy is restricted to in-frame clones and leaves out a portion. Found here are tens of thousands of clones, over 75% of them singletons; the top ten hold 0.25% to 0.35%. The sample here was CD4+ or CD8+ T cells sorted from blood, taken in a trial of the OX40 agonist ivuxolimab. The receptors shown here come from an adult with an advanced solid tumor such as melanoma, head and neck, liver or kidney cancer.

This clone was recorded once. The V and J genes are TRBV7-8 and TRBJ1-4, with D hard to call. The length of the CDR3 is 14 residues. The V gene lost 5 bases and the J gene lost 5 bases, with 12 bases spanning the gap. CDR1 and CDR2 from the germline V gene are SGHVS and FQNEAQ. The CDR3: CASSPPSGNEKLFF. In DNA form, the CDR3 reads TGTGCCAGCAGCCCTCCGTCGGGGAATGAAAAACTGTTTTTT.

This clone was counted a single time. The rearrangement links TRBV5-8 to TRBJ1-4, with 9 nucleotides matching TRBD1. Germline V CDR1 and CDR2: SGHTS, YDEGEE. The CDR3 has 15 amino acids. Losses at the gene ends were 4 bases for V and 5 bases for J; bases not matched to a gene: 6. CDR3 in DNA: TGTGCCAGCAGCCCCCCCGGGACAGGGAATGAAAAACTGTTTTTT. It translates to CASSPPGTGNEKLFF. The variable domain in full, completed from reference TRBV5-8 and TRBJ1-4, reads EAGVTQSPTHLIKTRGQQATLRCSPISGHTSVYWYQQALGLGLQFLLWYDEGEERNRGNFPPRFSGRQFPNYSSELNVNALELEDSALYLCASSPPGTGNEKLFFGSGTQLSVL.

V usage is TRBV19 and J usage is TRBJ1-6, with 7 bases fitting TRBD1. The CDR3 extends over 15 amino acids. V was pared by 6 bases and J by 5 bases, with 7 bases of the junction left unmatched. CDR1 and CDR2 from the germline V gene are LNHDA and SQIVND (reference sequence). The CDR3 spells CASRYLTGDNSPLHF. CDR3 DNA: TGTGCCAGTAGGTACCTTACAGGGGATAATTCACCCCTCCACTTT.

This clone has only one observation. The rearrangement joins TRBV5-1 to TRBJ2-1; TRBD1 matches at 8 bases. This CDR3 is 15 amino acids long. V trimming: 3 bases; J trimming: 5 bases; junction bases outside the gene matches: 7. Germline CDR1 reads SGHRS; CDR2 reads YFSETQ. The CDR3, as DNA: TGCGCCAGCAGCTCCTCCGGGACAGGCAACAATGAGCAGTTCTTC. Translating gives CASSSSGTGNNEQFF. Combining the CDR3 with reference TRBV5-1 and TRBJ2-1 gives the whole variable domain KAGVTQTPRYLIKTRGQQVTLSCSPISGHRSVSWYQQTPGQGLQFLFEYFSETQRNKGNFPGRFSGRQFSNSRSEMNVSTLELGDSALYLCASSSSGTGNNEQFFGPGTRLTVL.

CDR3 sequence: CASSIGTGSPVMNEQFF. CDR3 nucleotides: TGTGCCAGTAGTATTGGGACAGGTTCGCCAGTGATGAATGAGCAGTTCTTC. This rearrangement joins TRBV19 to TRBJ2-1, with TRBD1 matching over 8 bases. V lost 3 bases, J lost 7 bases, and 14 bases stayed unmatched. The germline V gene has CDR1 LNHDA and CDR2 SQIVND (reference sequence). The CDR3 contains 17 residues.

V gene TRBV4-3 combines with J gene TRBJ2-1; 13 positions match TRBD2. Germline values: CDR1 LGHNA, CDR2 YSLEER. The CDR3 length is 15 residues. The trim removed 4 bases at V and 3 bases at J, leaving 0 bases unmatched. The DNA for the CDR3 is TGCGCCAGCAGCCGGACTAGCGGGGGCTACAATGAGCAGTTCTTC. Translating it yields CASSRTSGGYNEQFF.

This clone was observed once. This chain joins TRBV5-6 and TRBJ2-5; no clear D. Trimming left V 3 bases short and J 4 bases short, with 7 bases between. CDR3 length: 12 residues. Germline V gene lookup returns CDR1 SGHDT and CDR2 YYEEEE. The chain's CDR3 is CASSWRIETQYF. The CDR3 region has the DNA TGTGCCAGCAGCTGGCGGATAGAGACCCAGTACTTC.

The gene calls are TRBV27 and TRBJ2-7; 12 bases map to TRBD1. The CDR3 runs 15 residues. Germline CDR1 and CDR2: MNHEY and SMNVEV (reference sequence). V lost 2 bases and J lost 9; bases outside the gene matches: 8. CDR3 sequence reads: CASSLPHRDRGRQYF. In DNA, the CDR3 is TGTGCCAGCAGTTTACCCCATCGGGACAGGGGGCGGCAGTACTTC.

This rearrangement joins TRBV29-1 to TRBJ2-1; D remains ambiguous. The CDR3 sequence is 13 residues long. Germline assignment: CDR1 SQVTM and CDR2 ANQGSEA. V lost 3 bases to trimming and J lost 3 bases, with 9 bases between them. The chain's CDR3 is CSVEIRVYNEQFF. The CDR3 nucleotides read TGCAGCGTTGAGATTCGGGTCTACAATGAGCAGTTCTTC.

V and J are TRBV6-5 and TRBJ2-5; D is perhaps TRBD1 (6 bases). Germline lookup yields CDR1 MNHEY and CDR2 SVGAGI. The CDR3 sequence is 14 residues long. Trimming shortened V by 2 bases and J by 0 bases, and 7 bases separated the two germline ends. The CDR3 loop reads CASSYRGYQETQYF. CDR3 bases: TGTGCCAGCAGTTACAGGGGGTACCAAGAGACCCAGTACTTC.

This clone has just one count. The rearrangement uses TRBV5-5 and TRBJ2-3; D perhaps matches TRBD1 (5 bases). This CDR3 spans 14 amino acids. Trimming cost V 4 bases and J 0 bases, with 9 bases left between them. Looked up from germline, CDR1 is SGHKS and CDR2 is YYEKEE (reference sequence). The CDR3 sequence is CASSKGLSTDTQYF. The CDR3 region has the DNA TGTGCCAGCAGCAAGGGGTTAAGCACAGATACGCAGTATTTT.

In regard to this clone: A read error may produce the germline difference seen at one junction end. Here the CDR3 reads CASRQGGSIEQFF. The CDR3 DNA is TGTGCCAGCAGGCAAGGGGGGTCCATCGAGCAGTTCTTC. This chain joins TRBV14 and TRBJ2-1; perhaps D is TRBD1 or TRBD2 (6 bases each). CDR3 length: 13 residues. Per germline, CDR1 SGHDN and CDR2 FVKESK.

CDR3 coding DNA: TGCGCCAGCAGCCATACCGACAGAAACTATGGCTACACCTTC. The encoded protein is CASSHTDRNYGYTF. The chain couples TRBV4-3 to TRBJ1-2; possibly TRBD1 for D (5 bases). The length of the CDR3 is 14 residues. V was shortened by 3 bases and J by 2 bases, with 10 bases between the two germline ends. CDR1 and CDR2 (germline): LGHNA, YSLEER.

The V call is TRBV27, the J call TRBJ1-1; no clear D gene. Germline CDR1 reads MNHEY; CDR2 reads SMNVEV (reference sequence). The CDR3 has 13 residues. V was pared by 2 bases and J by 3 bases, with 7 bases between. CDR3 residues: CASSLAPYTEAFF. The CDR3 DNA reads as TGTGCCAGCAGTTTAGCCCCCTACACTGAAGCTTTCTTT.